This entry features one T cell receptor beta chain sequence. CDR3 size: 16 residues. Germline trimming cut 3 bases from V and 5 bases from J; bases unmatched to any gene: 11. The V gene's germline CDR1 is MNHNS and CDR2 SASEGT. This entry is derived from a study of shared clonotypes between healthy human individuals. Original data processing: Filtering differed for immunoSEQ, which gave only junction sequences without quality scores. Assay: immunoSEQ multiplex PCR; the TCRdb copy retains only in-frame clones and omits some. For V, J and clone size, that table is used; D and trimming come from the DNA. The sample comprises 2 million to 2.5 million clones, more than 80% of which are singletons, and 0.3% to 0.4% rests with the top ten.

The sequencing input was naive CD4+ T cells from PBMCs. Subset in this sample: CD45RA+ positively selected. The chain combines TRBV6-1 with TRBJ2-7; 9 bases agree with TRBD1. The TCR comes from a man between 18 and 29 years old in good health. Some clones in this sample may be carry-over from other donors' samples. DNA for the CDR3: TGTGCCAGCAGTGATTATTCCGGGACAGGGCCAAACGAGCAGTACTTC. It yields the protein CASSDYSGTGPNEQYF.